This TCR beta chain is from a study of blood T cell repertoires in COVID-19. The table came from immunoSEQ multiplex PCR; TCRdb's copy has only in-frame clones and leaves some out. The sample comprises about 200,000 clones, 88% of which are singletons, and 1.5% to 2% rests with the top ten. Sequenced sample: peripheral blood. The source of this sequence is a man in his late teens or twenties with active or convalescent COVID-19.

This CDR3 reads CASSPRDYNNEQFF. CDR3 coding DNA: TGTGCCAGCAGCCCTAGGGACTACAACAATGAGCAGTTCTTC. V is TRBV9 and J is TRBJ2-1, with TRBD2 matching 7 bases. V lost 4 bases and J lost 5; bases outside the gene matches: 6. Germline lookup yields CDR1 SGDLS and CDR2 YYNGEE. The CDR3 spans 14 residues.